The clone carrying this T cell receptor beta chain occurred a few times. Its matching antigen is unknown. Germline CDR1 and CDR2: SGHDN and FVKESK. Unmatched junction bases numbered 7, after V lost 2 bases and J lost 11 bases. The CDR3 has 13 residues. As the sequencing template, cDNA was produced by extracting RNA and reverse transcribing it. Produced via immunoSEQ multiplex PCR; TCRdb's table is partial and in-frame only. The repertoire includes some 160,000 clones, around two thirds of them detected once, and 35% to 40% sits in the top ten. This entry belongs to a study of CD8+ T cells in alopecia areata. Study-level points and caveats: Clonality in lesional scalp, especially alopecia totalis/universalis, exceeded that of normal scalp. Possibly as an HLA-related effect, TCR sharing across patients appeared less clear than in mice. Besides other cells, scalp samples also yield sequences of resident alphabeta T cells from normal skin.

Both CD4+ and CD8+ T cells were separated by sorting PBMCs. The material sequenced was CD8+ T cells sorted from blood. The receptor was derived from a human donor in good health. The gene calls are TRBV14 and TRBJ1-2, with 8 nucleotides matching TRBD1. This CDR3 reads CASSQLGQGLYTF. The CDR3 DNA is TGTGCCAGCAGCCAACTTGGACAGGGTTTGTACACCTTC.